This T cell receptor (beta chain) is from a study of cytomegalovirus exposure and HLA in healthy donors. General study findings and limits: For TCR beta chains, V- and J-gene trimming was later linked to a missense DCLRE1C variant. Productive rates of about 90% or about 30% were seen for most TCR beta V segments in an earlier analysis. Reports indicated that the classifier achieved high specificity and sensitivity in diagnosing cytomegalovirus status.

About this clone: Its specificity is unknown.

The CDR3 is made up of 15 amino acids. Trimming took 6 bases from V and 1 from J, leaving 14 bases between them. Germline V gene data show CDR1 as MNHNS and CDR2 as SASEGT. PCR employed 60 Vbeta and 13 Jbeta primers. TCRdb's copy holds only in-frame clones and misses some; the assay was immunoSEQ multiplex PCR. This sample yields around 130,000 clones, of which 70% are seen a single time; 1.6% belongs to the top ten. The clonotype was recovered from a woman in her twenties or thirties in good health and CMV-seronegative. The V call is TRBV6-1, the J call TRBJ2-3; the D is unclear. Sequenced input: PBMCs. The CDR3 region has the DNA TGTGCCAGCAGCGGTGGTAGCCGGGGCACAGATACGCAGTATTTT. As protein: CASSGGSRGTDTQYF.